The 17 T cell receptor beta chains given below trace back to one sample, sequenced in a study of blood T cell repertoires in COVID-19. Clones were read by immunoSEQ multiplex PCR, and TCRdb kept only the in-frame ones, dropping some. In the table there are over 60,000 clones, around 91% of which are singletons. Material: peripheral blood. The receptors were sampled from a man aged 50-60 years with acute or convalescent COVID-19.

The V and J genes are TRBV29-1 and TRBJ1-4, with D possibly being TRBD1 (6 bases). Germline CDR1 reads SQVTM; CDR2 reads ANQGSEA. This CDR3 has 8 amino acids. The V and J ends lost 6 bases and 15 bases respectively, with 8 bases between them. CDR3 amino acids: CSVGAVFF. CDR3 coding DNA: TGCAGCGTGGGGGCCGTGTTTTTT.

The rearrangement joins TRBV9 to TRBJ1-1; TRBD1 aligns across 7 bases. CDR3 length: 14 amino acids. The germline V gene encodes CDR1 SGDLS and CDR2 YYNGEE. Trimming cost V 6 bases and J 5 bases; bases outside gene matches: 10. CDR3 in DNA: TGTGCCAGCACCCCCGGGACAGCAAAAACTGAAGCTTTCTTT. Its translation: CASTPGTAKTEAFF.

The V call is TRBV7-6, the J call TRBJ2-2, with D possibly being TRBD2 (5 bases). V was clipped by 0 bases and J by 4 bases, with 12 bases between them. Germline values: CDR1 SGHVS, CDR2 FNYEAQ. CDR3 length equals 16 residues. The CDR3 is CASSLARGPLTGELFF. The CDR3 DNA is TGTGCCAGCAGCTTAGCGAGAGGGCCTCTCACCGGGGAGCTGTTTTTT.

V and J are TRBV6-5 and TRBJ2-1; 10 bases agree with TRBD2. The CDR3 extends over 14 amino acids. Per germline, CDR1 MNHEY and CDR2 SVGAGI. J was trimmed by 6 bases and V by 2 bases; bases with no gene match: 1. Here the CDR3 DNA reads TGTGCCAGCAGTTACCTAGCGGGGGCCAATGAGCAGTTCTTC. This encodes CASSYLAGANEQFF.

The chain has TRBV7-2 and TRBJ1-5; TRBD1 aligns across 8 bases. Germline lookup yields CDR1 SGHTA and CDR2 FQGNSA. The CDR3 runs to 15 residues. The V segment lost 5 bases and the J segment 7 bases; nucleotides outside the gene matches: 10. The CDR3 nucleotides read TGTGCCAGCAGCCTAGACGGACAGGGCGGGCAGCCCCAGCATTTT. Protein: CASSLDGQGGQPQHF.

The chain joins TRBV27 to TRBJ2-7, with D maybe TRBD2 (6 bases). The CDR3 is 14 amino acids. Trimming took 4 bases from V and 4 from J, leaving 14 bases between them. Per the germline V gene, CDR1 is MNHEY and CDR2 is SMNVEV (reference sequence). CDR3 in DNA: TGTGCCAGCAGTTGGGGACTGGGAGAGTACGAGCAGTACTTC. This gives the protein CASSWGLGEYEQYF.

V gene TRBV6-6 combines with J gene TRBJ1-1; D unresolved. The CDR3 covers 11 residues. CDR1 MNHNY and CDR2 SVGAGI come from the germline V gene (reference sequence). Trimming took 6 bases from V and 5 from J, leaving 7 bases between them. This CDR3 is CASSPGTEAFF. Written as DNA, the CDR3 is TGTGCCAGCAGCCCGGGAACTGAAGCTTTCTTT.

The chain joins TRBV10-3 to TRBJ2-7; TRBD2 aligns across 9 bases. CDR3 size: 13 residues. Looked up from germline, CDR1 is ENHRY and CDR2 is SYGVKD. V shed 6 bases, J shed 1 base, and the junction held 1 base outside the gene matches. The CDR3: CAIRTSGSYEQYF. The CDR3 region has the DNA TGTGCCATCAGGACTAGCGGTTCCTACGAGCAGTACTTC.

The chain has TRBV6-4 and TRBJ2-5; 7 nucleotides match TRBD2. The CDR3 loop spans 13 amino acids. CDR1 is MRHNA and CDR2 is SNTAGT in the germline V gene. J lost 5 bases, V lost 10 bases, and 10 bases had no gene match. CDR3 nucleotide sequence: TGTGCCACCCTTTTAGCGGGCGGGGAGACCCAGTACTTC. The encoded protein is CATLLAGGETQYF.

The chain joins TRBV3-1 (or the pseudogene TRBV3-2) to TRBJ1-1; no clear D. From germline, CDR1 is LGHDT and CDR2 YNNKEL (reference sequence). The ends were cut back, 1 base at V and 6 bases at J, with 15 bases in the middle. This CDR3 comprises 15 residues. CDR3 amino acids: CASSQGGPSRAEAFF. CDR3 sequence (DNA): TGTGCCAGCAGCCAAGGTGGGCCGAGCCGTGCTGAAGCTTTCTTT.

The chain employs TRBV10-3 and TRBJ2-5; tentatively, D is TRBD2 (5 bases). CDR3 length: 11 residues. Germline V lookup: CDR1 ENHRY, CDR2 SYGVKD. V was trimmed by 4 bases and J by 7 bases, leaving 7 bases between them. CDR3 region: CAISGGGTQYF. The CDR3 DNA follows: TGTGCCATCAGTGGCGGAGGGACCCAGTACTTC.

This clone appeared a few times. V usage is TRBV10-3 and J usage is TRBJ1-5; TRBD1 is a possible D gene (5 bases). Deletions cut 2 bases from V and 3 bases from J, with 8 bases between. CDR3 length: 14 residues. Looked up from germline, CDR1 is ENHRY and CDR2 is SYGVKD. The DNA for the CDR3 is TGTGCCATCAGTGAGGGACATAACAATCAGCCCCAGCATTTT. Its translation: CAISEGHNNQPQHF.

The V gene is TRBV5-1, the J gene TRBJ2-3; 8 nucleotides align to TRBD2. This CDR3 comprises 15 residues. V dropped 2 bases and J dropped 2; count of bases not matched to a gene: 4. Germline V lookup: CDR1 SGHRS, CDR2 YFSETQ. This CDR3 is CASSFVAGTTDTQYF. In DNA, the CDR3 is TGCGCCAGCAGCTTCGTAGCGGGGACCACAGATACGCAGTATTTT.

This chain joins TRBV9 and TRBJ1-1; 7 bases line up with TRBD1. This CDR3 is 14 amino acids long. V shed 4 bases, J shed 6 bases, and the junction held 9 bases outside the gene matches. The V gene's germline CDR1 is SGDLS and CDR2 YYNGEE. Here the CDR3 DNA reads TGTGCCAGCAGCAAACAGGGGACCCACCCTGAAGCTTTCTTT. Translation: CASSKQGTHPEAFF.

The sample holds one count of this clone. The chain recombines TRBV5-4 with TRBJ2-3, with 9 bases matching TRBD1. This CDR3 has 15 residues. The junction had 4 bases not matched to a gene; V was cut back by 2 bases and J by 3 bases. From germline, CDR1 is SGHNT and CDR2 YYREEE (reference sequence). In DNA, the CDR3 is TGTGCCAGCAGCTTAGGGGGGACAGGGACAGATACGCAGTATTTT. It yields the protein CASSLGGTGTDTQYF.

The rearrangement links TRBV28 to TRBJ1-5; 7 nucleotides agree with TRBD1. The CDR3 covers 16 residues. Germline V gene data show CDR1 as MDHEN and CDR2 as SYDVKM. Trimming took 8 bases from V and 0 from J; bases not matched to a gene: 10. The CDR3 here is CASSTRGGISNQPQHF. The CDR3 DNA reads TGTGCCAGCTCCACGAGAGGGGGCATTAGCAATCAGCCCCAGCATTTT.

V gene TRBV7-9 combines with J gene TRBJ2-2; 8 bases align to TRBD2. Germline trimming cut 10 bases from V and 1 base from J; bases unmatched to any gene: 14. CDR1 and CDR2 (germline): SEHNR, FQNEAQ (reference sequence). The CDR3 runs 17 residues. The CDR3 nucleotides are TGTGCCACCACGGGGCCTAGCGGGTGGGAGAACACCGGGGAGCTGTTTTTT. It is translated as CATTGPSGWENTGELFF.